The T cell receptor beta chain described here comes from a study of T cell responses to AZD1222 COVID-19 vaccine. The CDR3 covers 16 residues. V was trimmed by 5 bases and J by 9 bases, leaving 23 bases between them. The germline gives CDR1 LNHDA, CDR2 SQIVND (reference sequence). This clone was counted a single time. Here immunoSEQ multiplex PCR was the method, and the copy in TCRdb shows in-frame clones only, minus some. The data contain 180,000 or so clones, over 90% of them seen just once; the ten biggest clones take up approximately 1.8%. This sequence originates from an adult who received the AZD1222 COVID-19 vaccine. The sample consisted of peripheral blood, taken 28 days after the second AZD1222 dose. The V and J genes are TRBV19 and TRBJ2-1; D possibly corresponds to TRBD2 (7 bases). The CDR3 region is CASSPLNTGGPGEQFF. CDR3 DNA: TGTGCCAGTAGTCCCTTGAATACGGGGGGCCCCGGTGAGCAGTTCTTC.